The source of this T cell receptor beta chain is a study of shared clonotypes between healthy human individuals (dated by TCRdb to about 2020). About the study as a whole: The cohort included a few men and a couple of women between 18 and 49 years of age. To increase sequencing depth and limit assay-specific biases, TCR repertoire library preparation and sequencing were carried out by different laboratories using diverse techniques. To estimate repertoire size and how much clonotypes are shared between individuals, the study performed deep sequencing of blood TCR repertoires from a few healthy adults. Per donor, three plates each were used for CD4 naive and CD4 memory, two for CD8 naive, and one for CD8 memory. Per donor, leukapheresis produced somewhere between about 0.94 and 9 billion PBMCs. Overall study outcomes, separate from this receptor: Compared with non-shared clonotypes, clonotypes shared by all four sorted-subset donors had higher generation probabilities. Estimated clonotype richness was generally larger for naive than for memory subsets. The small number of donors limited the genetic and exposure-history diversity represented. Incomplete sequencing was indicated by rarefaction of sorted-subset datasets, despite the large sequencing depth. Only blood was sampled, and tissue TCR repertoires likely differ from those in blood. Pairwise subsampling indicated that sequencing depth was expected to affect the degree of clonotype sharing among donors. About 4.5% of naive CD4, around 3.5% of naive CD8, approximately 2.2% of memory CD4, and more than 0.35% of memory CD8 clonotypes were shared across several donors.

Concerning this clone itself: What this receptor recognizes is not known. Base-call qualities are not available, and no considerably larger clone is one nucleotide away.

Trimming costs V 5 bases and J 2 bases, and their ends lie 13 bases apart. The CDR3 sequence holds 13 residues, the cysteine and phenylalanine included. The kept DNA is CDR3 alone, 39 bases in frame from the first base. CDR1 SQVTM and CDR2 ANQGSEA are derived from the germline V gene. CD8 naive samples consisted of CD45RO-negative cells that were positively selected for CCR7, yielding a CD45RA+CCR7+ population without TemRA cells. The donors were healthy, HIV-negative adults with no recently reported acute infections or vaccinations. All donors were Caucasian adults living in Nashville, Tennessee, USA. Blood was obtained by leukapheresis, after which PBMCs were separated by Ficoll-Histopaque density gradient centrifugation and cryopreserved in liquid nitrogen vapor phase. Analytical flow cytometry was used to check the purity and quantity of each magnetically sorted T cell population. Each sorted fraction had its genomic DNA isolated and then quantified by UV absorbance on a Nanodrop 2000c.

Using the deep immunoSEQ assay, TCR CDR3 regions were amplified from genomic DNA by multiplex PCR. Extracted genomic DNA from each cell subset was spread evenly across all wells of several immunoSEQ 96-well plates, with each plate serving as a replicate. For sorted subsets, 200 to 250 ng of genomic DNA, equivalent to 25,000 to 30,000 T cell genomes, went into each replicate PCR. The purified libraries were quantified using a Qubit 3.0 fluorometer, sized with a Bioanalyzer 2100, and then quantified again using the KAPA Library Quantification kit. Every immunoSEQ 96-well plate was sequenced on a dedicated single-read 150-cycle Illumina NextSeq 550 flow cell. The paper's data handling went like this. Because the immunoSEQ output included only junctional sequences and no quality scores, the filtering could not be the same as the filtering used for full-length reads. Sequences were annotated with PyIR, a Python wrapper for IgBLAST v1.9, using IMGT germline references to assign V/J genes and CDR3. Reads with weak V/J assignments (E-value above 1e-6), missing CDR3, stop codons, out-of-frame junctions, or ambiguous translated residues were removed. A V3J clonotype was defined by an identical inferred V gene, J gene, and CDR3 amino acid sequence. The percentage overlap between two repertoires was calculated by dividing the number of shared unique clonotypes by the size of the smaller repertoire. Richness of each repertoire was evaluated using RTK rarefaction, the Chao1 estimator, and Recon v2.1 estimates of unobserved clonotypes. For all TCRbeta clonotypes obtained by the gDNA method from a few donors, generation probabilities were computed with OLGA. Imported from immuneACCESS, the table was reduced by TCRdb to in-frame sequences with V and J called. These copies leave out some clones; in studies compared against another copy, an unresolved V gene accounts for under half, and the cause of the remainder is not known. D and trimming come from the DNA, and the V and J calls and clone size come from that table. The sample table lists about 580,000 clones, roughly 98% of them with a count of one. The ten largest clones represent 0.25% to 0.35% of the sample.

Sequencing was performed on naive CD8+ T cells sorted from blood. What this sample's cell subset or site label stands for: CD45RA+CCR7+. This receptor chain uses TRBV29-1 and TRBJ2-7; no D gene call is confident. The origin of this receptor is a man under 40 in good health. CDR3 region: CSVIPADAYEQYF. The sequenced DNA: TGCAGCGTTATTCCGGCAGATGCCTACGAGCAGTACTTC.